This T cell receptor beta chain was identified in a study of blood T cell repertoires in COVID-19. Overall study: COVID-19 samples from acute and convalescent phases originated in the United States, Italy and Spain. The cDNA or gDNA used as material had been derived from T cells, B-cell-depleted T cells, or PBMCs.

The CDR3 contains 15 residues. Trimming took off 5 bases at V and 6 bases at J, with 18 bases between the two ends. CDR1 is SGDLS, CDR2 YYNGEE, per germline. Per the original methods: Amplification from reference gene primers served as the basis for estimated nucleated cell counts. Clones were sequenced by immunoSEQ multiplex PCR, and TCRdb holds only the in-frame ones, with some missing. The V and J calls and the clone size are those of that table, but D and trimming were determined from the DNA. This sample has about 360,000 clones; approximately 86% occur once, and the top ten carry roughly 7.2%. Seattle's enrolled individuals joined amid active infection and were then monitored longitudinally.

This sequence was found in a woman aged 55-69 years with COVID-19, enrolled during active disease. This rearrangement joins TRBV9 to TRBJ2-1, with D perhaps matching TRBD2 (6 bases). The sample taken for sequencing was peripheral blood. The CDR3 sequence is CASRGLGGVSNEQFF. Written as DNA, the CDR3 is TGTGCCAGCAGGGGGTTGGGCGGGGTGAGCAATGAGCAGTTCTTC. Combining the CDR3 with reference TRBV9 and TRBJ2-1 gives the whole variable domain DSGVTQTPKHLITATGQRVTLRCSPRSGDLSVYWYQQSLDQGLQFLIQYYNGEERAKGNILERFSAQQFPDLHSELNLSSLELGDSALYFCASRGLGGVSNEQFFGPGTRLTVL.